Following are 28 T cell receptor beta chains from one sample sequenced in a study of blood T cell repertoires in COVID-19. Profiling relied on immunoSEQ multiplex PCR, and the TCRdb table lists in-frame clones only, not all of them. In the table there are over 15,000 clones, approximately 85% of which are singletons. Sequences were obtained from peripheral blood. The source is a man between 70 and 80 years old in a cohort sampled during active COVID-19.

The chain links TRBV28 to TRBJ2-2, with 7 bases identical to TRBD2. CDR3 length equals 16 residues. Trimming took 5 bases from V and 2 from J; bases not matched to a gene: 8. In germline, CDR1 is MDHEN, CDR2 SYDVKM. CDR3 DNA sequence: TGTGCCAGCAGTCCCCTAGGGGACTATAACACCGGGGAGCTGTTTTTT. Residues: CASSPLGDYNTGELFF. Filled out from reference TRBV28 and TRBJ2-2, the complete variable domain reads DVKVTQSSRYLVKRTGEKVFLECVQDMDHENMFWYRQDPGLGLRLIYFSYDVKMKEKGDIPEGYSVSREKKERFSLILESASTNQTSMYLCASSPLGDYNTGELFFGEGSRLTVL.

The rearrangement uses TRBV29-1 and TRBJ1-2; no clear D. Germline V lookup: CDR1 SQVTM, CDR2 ANQGSEA. This CDR3 region has 11 residues. Between the trimmed V and J ends, which lost 4 bases and 6 bases, there was a span of 9 bases. CDR3 in DNA: TGCAGCGTTGTTTCGGGAAATGGCTACACCTTC. This gives the protein CSVVSGNGYTF.

This clone appeared once. This chain uses TRBV27 with TRBJ1-2; 9 bases align to TRBD1. This CDR3 has 13 residues. Unmatched junction bases numbered 3, after V lost 6 bases and J lost 4 bases. From germline, CDR1 is MNHEY and CDR2 SMNVEV (reference sequence). The CDR3 coding sequence is TGTGCCAGCAGCAAGGACAGGGGCTATGGCTACACCTTC. Translation gives CASSKDRGYGYTF.

The chain has TRBV2 and TRBJ2-2, with 9 positions matching TRBD1. V gave up 5 bases and J gave up 3 bases; unmatched junction bases: 4. Germline loops: CDR1 SNHLY, CDR2 FYNNEI. CDR3 length equals 15 residues. The CDR3 is CASSYRGPDTGELFF. The CDR3 DNA follows: TGTGCCAGCAGTTACAGGGGGCCGGACACCGGGGAGCTGTTTTTT. The entire variable domain, with the rest obtained from reference TRBV2 and TRBJ2-2, is as follows: EPEVTQTPSHQVTQMGQEVILRCVPISNHLYFYWYRQILGQKVEFLVSFYNNEISEKSEIFDDQFSVERPDGSNFTLKIRSTKLEDSAMYFCASSYRGPDTGELFFGEGSRLTVL.

V and J are TRBV27 and TRBJ2-2; TRBD2 matches 8 bases. The germline V gene has CDR1 MNHEY and CDR2 SMNVEV (reference sequence). This CDR3 spans 16 amino acids. V lost 9 bases to trimming and J lost 0 bases; unmatched junction nucleotides: 9. The CDR3 DNA is TGTGCCAGTACGTTCAGCGGGGGTGCGAACACCGGGGAGCTGTTTTTT. It codes for CASTFSGGANTGELFF.

This chain uses TRBV5-4 with TRBJ2-3; the D gene is possibly TRBD1 (5 bases). Trimming cost V 4 bases and J 4 bases, with 13 bases left between them. There are 14 residues in the CDR3. CDR1 is SGHNT and CDR2 is YYREEE in the germline V gene (reference sequence). CDR3 bases: TGTGCCAGCAGCCGCGAGGTAGGGGCAGATACGCAGTATTTT. Encoded protein: CASSREVGADTQYF. Variable domain in full (rest from reference TRBV5-4 and TRBJ2-3): ETGVTQSPTHLIKTRGQQVTLRCSSQSGHNTVSWYQQALGQGPQFIFQYYREEENGRGNFPPRFSGLQFPNYSSELNVNALELDDSALYLCASSREVGADTQYFGPGTRLTVL.

The V and J genes are TRBV18 and TRBJ2-3; TRBD1 agrees at 8 bases. V was pared by 5 bases and J by 5 bases, with 9 bases of the junction left unmatched. This CDR3 comprises 15 residues. Looked up from germline, CDR1 is KGHSH and CDR2 is LQKENI. CDR3 DNA: TGTGCCAGCTCATTGCAGGGGGCGCTCGGAGATACGCAGTATTTT. Its translation is CASSLQGALGDTQYF.

V usage is TRBV7-2 and J usage is TRBJ2-5; 15 positions agree with TRBD2. The ends lost 4 bases at V and 2 bases at J; junction bases unmatched: 5. CDR1 and CDR2 from the germline V gene are SGHTA and FQGNSA. This CDR3 spans 17 amino acids. The CDR3 sequence is CASSSGGTSGRQETQYF. The CDR3 DNA reads TGTGCCAGCAGCTCAGGCGGGACTAGCGGGAGGCAAGAGACCCAGTACTTC.

This clone occurred once. The rearrangement joins TRBV19 to TRBJ1-1; 7 bases map to TRBD1. V dropped 2 bases and J dropped 0; count of bases not matched to a gene: 3. Germline lookup yields CDR1 LNHDA and CDR2 SQIVND (reference sequence). The CDR3 contains 15 residues. As DNA, the CDR3 is TGTGCCAGTAGTATAAAGGGACAGATGAACACTGAAGCTTTCTTT. It codes for CASSIKGQMNTEAFF.

This chain links TRBV7-3 with TRBJ1-1; a possible D gene is TRBD1 (5 bases). The CDR3 runs 16 residues. The germline V and J ends were trimmed by 5 bases and 1 base, with 17 bases remaining between them. In germline, CDR1 is SGHTA, CDR2 FQGTGA. The CDR3 sequence is CASSPGGGRGNTEAFF. DNA for the CDR3: TGTGCCAGCAGCCCTGGGGGAGGACGGGGGAACACTGAAGCTTTCTTT.

V usage is TRBV21-1 and J usage is TRBJ2-7; TRBD1, the D gene given by the table, was not confirmed from the DNA. TRBV21-1 is listed as a pseudogene. The CDR3 has 12 amino acids. CDR3 protein: CASSRDTYEQYF. The CDR3 nucleotides read TGTGCCAGCAGCCGGGACACCTACGAGCAGTACTTC.

The V and J genes are TRBV30 and TRBJ1-4; maybe TRBD1 (5 bases). This CDR3 spans 12 amino acids. CDR1 GTSNPN and CDR2 SVGIG come from the germline V gene (reference sequence). V lost 7 bases and J 5 bases, leaving 11 bases between the germline ends. CDR3 sequence reads: CAYRGGNEKLFF. Written as DNA, the CDR3 is TGTGCCTACCGGGGGGGGAATGAAAAACTGTTTTTT.

The chain links TRBV2 to TRBJ2-2, with TRBD1 matching 8 bases. V was clipped by 7 bases and J by 8 bases; unmatched bases: 6. The V gene's germline CDR1 is SNHLY and CDR2 FYNNEI. CDR3 length equals 13 residues. In DNA form, the CDR3 reads TGTGCCAGCATTTCAGGGGGCGAAGGGGAGCTGTTTTTT. Translated, it gives CASISGGEGELFF.

The J gene is TRBJ2-7, the V gene TRBV6-6; weak D call: TRBD2 (6 bases). In germline, CDR1 is MNHNY, CDR2 SVGAGI (reference sequence). V lost 3 bases and J 5 bases, leaving 14 bases between the germline ends. The CDR3 has 14 residues. The CDR3, as DNA: TGTGCCAGCAGTTATGGGCGGGATCTCAACGAGCAGTACTTC. Its protein is CASSYGRDLNEQYF.

V usage is TRBV21-1 and J usage is TRBJ2-3; no check of the table's D call, TRBD2, against the DNA was made. TRBV21-1 is an annotated pseudogene. This CDR3 comprises 21 residues. The CDR3 here is CASTPRRPGLAGDGGTDTQYF. CDR3 bases: TGTGCCAGCACTCCCAGGAGGCCGGGACTAGCGGGAGATGGGGGCACAGATACGCAGTATTTT.

A single count supports this clone. The chain links TRBV18 to TRBJ1-1, with 8 bases matching TRBD1. The germline gives CDR1 KGHSH, CDR2 LQKENI. This CDR3 comprises 14 residues. The J segment lost 7 bases and the V segment lost 4 bases, leaving 8 bases of the junction unmatched. The CDR3 region has the DNA TGTGCCAGCTCACGGGGACAGGAGGATAATGAAGCTTTCTTT. Translation: CASSRGQEDNEAFF.

The V gene is TRBV6-4, the J gene TRBJ2-7, with TRBD2 identical over 9 bases. This CDR3 has 18 residues. Looked up from germline, CDR1 is MRHNA and CDR2 is SNTAGT. Trimming took 2 bases from V and 1 from J; bases not matched to a gene: 12. The chain's CDR3 is CASSDKILGSGGSYEQYF. CDR3 nucleotides: TGTGCCAGCAGTGACAAAATTTTAGGTAGCGGGGGATCCTACGAGCAGTACTTC.

The chain has TRBV13 and TRBJ2-1, with 11 bases identical to TRBD2. The trim removed 5 bases at V and 5 bases at J, leaving 17 bases unmatched. CDR3 length: 19 residues. Germline V CDR1 and CDR2: PRHDT, FYEKMQ (reference sequence). CDR3 DNA sequence: TGTGCCAGCAGCCTTGGCCCTTCAAGACTAGCGGGATACCACAATGAGCAGTTCTTC. It translates to CASSLGPSRLAGYHNEQFF.

The genes are TRBV29-1 and TRBJ2-7; TRBD2 agrees at 15 bases. The CDR3 is 16 amino acids. Germline values: CDR1 SQVTM, CDR2 ANQGSEA. J gave up 0 bases and V 4 bases, and 4 bases lay outside the gene matches. In nucleotides, the CDR3 is TGCAGCGTTGGGGGACTAGCGGGAGGAAACTCCTACGAGCAGTACTTC. Translated: CSVGGLAGGNSYEQYF.

V gene TRBV3-1 (or the pseudogene TRBV3-2) combines with J gene TRBJ1-4, with 8 bases lining up with TRBD1. Unmatched junction bases numbered 8, after V lost 4 bases and J lost 7 bases. The CDR3 contains 15 residues. In germline, CDR1 is LGHDT, CDR2 YNNKEL (reference sequence). CDR3 protein: CASSRRGDRGEKLFF. The CDR3, as DNA: TGTGCCAGCAGCCGAAGAGGTGACAGGGGTGAAAAACTGTTTTTT.

The V and J genes are TRBV7-2 and TRBJ2-1, with D possibly matching TRBD2 (5 bases). V lost 6 bases and J lost 1, with 10 bases in between. CDR1 is SGHTA, CDR2 FQGNSA, per germline. The CDR3 is made up of 14 amino acids. This chain's CDR3 is CASSTGVSYNEQFF. The CDR3 nucleotides read TGTGCCAGCAGTACCGGGGTATCCTACAATGAGCAGTTCTTC.

V usage is TRBV25-1 and J usage is TRBJ1-2, with 11 positions matching TRBD1. V was pared by 0 bases and J by 5 bases, with 5 bases of the junction left unmatched. Germline assignment: CDR1 MGHDK and CDR2 SYGVNS. The CDR3 covers 16 residues. CDR3 DNA sequence: TGTGCCAGCAGTGAATATGCCGGGACAGGGGGGTATGGCTACACCTTC. This encodes CASSEYAGTGGYGYTF.

The chain has TRBV4-1 and TRBJ2-1, with 12 bases aligning to TRBD2. Trimming removed 6 bases from V and 4 bases from J; junction bases left unmatched: 7. Germline loops: CDR1 MGHRA, CDR2 YSYEKL. This CDR3 has 16 amino acids. As DNA, the CDR3 is TGCGCCAGCAGTCCCGGACTAGCGGGGAATTACAATGAGCAGTTCTTC. As protein: CASSPGLAGNYNEQFF.

The V call is TRBV7-2, the J call TRBJ2-3; D possibly corresponds to TRBD1 (6 bases). The V gene's germline CDR1 is SGHTA and CDR2 FQGNSA. V was trimmed by 2 bases and J by 5 bases, leaving 14 bases between them. This CDR3 spans 15 amino acids. The DNA of the CDR3 is TGTGCCAGCAGCTTAAGGGCCACAGGGTTAGATACGCAGTATTTT. Translating it yields CASSLRATGLDTQYF.

V usage is TRBV4-1 and J usage is TRBJ2-7; 12 nucleotides line up with TRBD2. The CDR3 runs 15 residues. With 5 bases clipped from V and 4 bases from J, the junction kept 6 bases outside the gene matches. In germline, CDR1 is MGHRA, CDR2 YSYEKL. CDR3 residues: CASSSQTSGSYEQYF. The CDR3 coding sequence is TGCGCCAGCAGCTCCCAGACTAGCGGGAGTTACGAGCAGTACTTC.

This rearrangement joins TRBV27 to TRBJ2-1; 7 nucleotides agree with TRBD1. Trimming at V came to 3 bases and at J to 4 bases, leaving 12 bases not matched to a gene. This CDR3 spans 17 amino acids. Germline V CDR1 and CDR2: MNHEY, SMNVEV (reference sequence). In nucleotides, the CDR3 is TGTGCCAGCAGTTTTGGGCCGCCGACAGGGCCGTACAATGAGCAGTTCTTC. Residues: CASSFGPPTGPYNEQFF.

This sequence joins TRBV12-3 or TRBV12-4 and TRBJ2-7; D perhaps matches TRBD1 (6 bases). Trimming stripped 6 bases from V and 2 bases from J, with 8 bases between. The CDR3 covers 12 residues. CDR3 protein: CASRGGAYEQYF. CDR3 nucleotide sequence: TGTGCCAGCAGAGGGGGAGCCTACGAGCAGTACTTC.

This chain joins TRBV30 and TRBJ2-1; D might be TRBD2 (5 bases). The CDR3 has 17 amino acids. Germline lookup yields CDR1 GTSNPN and CDR2 SVGIG (reference sequence). Trimming stripped 0 bases from V and 9 bases from J, with 24 bases between. The CDR3 spells CAWSVENGPGLAGEQFF. In DNA, the CDR3 is TGTGCCTGGAGTGTAGAAAATGGGCCAGGCCTAGCAGGTGAGCAGTTCTTC. Combining the CDR3 with reference TRBV30 and TRBJ2-1 gives the whole variable domain SQTIHQWPATLVQPVGSPLSLECTVEGTSNPNLYWYRQAAGRGLQLLFYSVGIGQISSEVPQNLSASRPQDRQFILSSKKLLLSDSGFYLCAWSVENGPGLAGEQFFGPGTRLTVL.